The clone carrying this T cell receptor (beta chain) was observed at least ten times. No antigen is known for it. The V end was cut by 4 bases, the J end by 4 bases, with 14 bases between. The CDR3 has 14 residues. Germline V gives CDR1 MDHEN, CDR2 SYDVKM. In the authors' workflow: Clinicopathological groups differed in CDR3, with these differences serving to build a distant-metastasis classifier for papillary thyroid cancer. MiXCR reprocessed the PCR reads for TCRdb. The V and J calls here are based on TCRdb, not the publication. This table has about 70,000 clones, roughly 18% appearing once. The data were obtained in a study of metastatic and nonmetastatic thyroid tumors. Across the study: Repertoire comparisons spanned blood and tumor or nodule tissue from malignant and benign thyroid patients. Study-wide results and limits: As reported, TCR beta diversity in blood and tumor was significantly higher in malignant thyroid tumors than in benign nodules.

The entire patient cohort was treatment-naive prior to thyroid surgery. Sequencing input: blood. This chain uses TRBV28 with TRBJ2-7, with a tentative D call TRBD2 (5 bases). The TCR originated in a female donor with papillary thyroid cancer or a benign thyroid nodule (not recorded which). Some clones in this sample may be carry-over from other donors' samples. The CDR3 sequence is CASSSAAGLYEQYF. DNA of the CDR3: TGTGCCAGCAGTTCGGCGGCGGGTCTTTACGAGCAGTACTTC.